These 21 T cell receptor beta chains originate from one sample sequenced in a study of cytomegalovirus exposure and HLA in healthy donors. With 60 Vbeta and 13 Jbeta primers, the PCR was carried out. Sequenced by immunoSEQ multiplex PCR; TCRdb stores in-frame clones only, minus some. The data show about 100,000 clones, with roughly 80% seen just once and roughly 15% held by the top ten. Sequencing was performed on PBMCs. The receptors stem from a male donor in good health and CMV-seropositive.

This clone was picked up one time. This chain connects TRBV19 to TRBJ1-1; the match to TRBD1 covers 8 bases. CDR3 length: 16 residues. The trim removed 5 bases at V and 0 bases at J, leaving 8 bases unmatched. Germline V gene lookup returns CDR1 LNHDA and CDR2 SQIVND (reference sequence). The CDR3 loop reads CASSEQGASLNTEAFF. In DNA, the CDR3 is TGTGCCAGTAGTGAGCAGGGGGCGAGCTTGAACACTGAAGCTTTCTTT.

This sequence joins TRBV28 and TRBJ2-5, with 8 bases aligning to TRBD1. This CDR3 spans 15 amino acids. V gave up 3 bases and J gave up 4 bases; unmatched junction bases: 7. Germline V gene data show CDR1 as MDHEN and CDR2 as SYDVKM. The CDR3 DNA is TGTGCCAGCAGTTTGGCCAGGGGGCGGCGAGAGACCCAGTACTTC. It specifies CASSLARGRRETQYF.

The CDR3 coding sequence is TGTGCCGGAAGTCGTCACAGGGGCCCTCTAACGAGAAGCTCCTACGAGCAGTACTTC. This codes for CAGSRHRGPLTRSSYEQYF. V is TRBV7-5 and J is TRBJ2-7; the DNA was not compared with TRBD1, the D call given in the table. TRBV7-5 is shown as a pseudogene. The CDR3 is made up of 19 amino acids.

V is TRBV5-1 and J is TRBJ1-6; perhaps TRBD1 as D (6 bases). V gave up 5 bases and J gave up 4 bases, with 13 bases separating them. Germline lookup yields CDR1 SGHRS and CDR2 YFSETQ. The CDR3 spans 15 residues. The CDR3 sequence: CASRTDSLYNSPLHF. The CDR3 nucleotides read TGCGCCAGCAGAACGGACAGCCTTTATAATTCACCCCTCCACTTT.

The chain recombines TRBV30 with TRBJ1-3; D possibly corresponds to TRBD1 (6 bases). Germline CDR1 reads GTSNPN; CDR2 reads SVGIG (reference sequence). The V gene lost 3 bases and the J gene lost 3 bases, with 12 bases spanning the gap. The CDR3 is 14 residues long. The CDR3 DNA is TGTGCCTGGAGCCTACGAGGGGGTGGAAACACCATATATTTT. Translation: CAWSLRGGGNTIYF.

The chain recombines TRBV19 with TRBJ1-5; no firm D call. Germline V lookup: CDR1 LNHDA, CDR2 SQIVND (reference sequence). The CDR3 length is 14 residues. V was cut by 3 bases and J by 6 bases, with 12 bases left in between. CDR3 sequence (DNA): TGTGCCAGTAGTATGAGTGGAGGTTCTCAGCCCCAGCATTTT. This encodes CASSMSGGSQPQHF.

This clone was observed a few times. The CDR3: CASRQGLGSGNTIYF. DNA of the CDR3: TGTGCCAGCAGACAGGGTTTGGGTTCTGGAAACACCATATATTTT. The genes are TRBV6-1 and TRBJ1-3, with D perhaps matching TRBD1 (6 bases). In germline, CDR1 is MNHNS, CDR2 SASEGT. The CDR3 covers 15 residues. Trimming took off 6 bases at V and 1 base at J, with 13 bases between the two ends.

V usage is TRBV30 and J usage is TRBJ1-3; no reliable D call. Germline-derived CDR1 and CDR2 are GTSNPN and SVGIG (reference sequence). V lost 2 bases and J lost 3, with 8 bases in between. This CDR3 has 13 amino acids. DNA of the CDR3: TGTGCCTGGAGTTTACGGTATGGAAACACCATATATTTT. Amino acids: CAWSLRYGNTIYF.

There are a few counts of this clone. The rearrangement joins TRBV6-1 to TRBJ2-6, with unresolved D. Germline assignment: CDR1 MNHNS and CDR2 SASEGT. With 1 base removed from V and 2 bases from J, the gap between germline ends came to 6 bases. This CDR3 spans 15 amino acids. The chain's CDR3 is CASSEDSTGANVLTF. CDR3 DNA: TGTGCCAGCAGTGAAGACAGTACTGGGGCCAACGTCCTGACTTTC.

V usage is TRBV14 and J usage is TRBJ2-7, with 10 positions matching TRBD2. V was pared by 6 bases and J by 6 bases, with 8 bases of the junction left unmatched. The CDR3 spans 14 residues. The V gene's germline CDR1 is SGHDN and CDR2 FVKESK. The CDR3: CASRPSGGASEQYF. The CDR3 nucleotides are TGTGCCAGCAGACCCAGCGGGGGGGCTAGCGAGCAGTACTTC. The complete variable domain, with remaining parts taken from reference TRBV14 and TRBJ2-7, reads EAGVTQFPSHSVIEKGQTVTLRCDPISGHDNLYWYRRVMGKEIKFLLHFVKESKQDESGMPNNRFLAERTGGTYSTLKVQPAELEDSGVYFCASRPSGGASEQYFGPGTRLTVT.

This clone has a single count. This chain's CDR3 is CASSQPRGAVGSPLHF. CDR3 nucleotide sequence: TGTGCCAGCAGCCAGCCCCGGGGGGCGGTTGGTTCACCCCTCCACTTT. The chain links TRBV7-2 to TRBJ1-6; the D gene is possibly TRBD1 (6 bases). The CDR3 is made up of 16 amino acids. V lost 5 bases and J 9 bases, leaving 20 bases between the germline ends. The germline V gene has CDR1 SGHTA and CDR2 FQGNSA.

The V call is TRBV27, the J call TRBJ2-1, with 8 positions matching TRBD1. Germline CDR1 reads MNHEY; CDR2 reads SMNVEV (reference sequence). The V gene end was trimmed by 2 bases and the J gene end by 7 bases; junction bases not matched to a gene: 10. The CDR3 totals 16 residues. This CDR3 is CASSLRKGTGLNEQFF. The CDR3 coding sequence is TGTGCCAGCAGTTTACGTAAGGGGACAGGACTAAATGAGCAGTTCTTC.

The gene calls are TRBV5-1 and TRBJ2-7; a weak D match, TRBD2 (5 bases). Trimming took 4 bases from V and 3 from J, leaving 11 bases between them. The germline gives CDR1 SGHRS, CDR2 YFSETQ. The CDR3 loop spans 13 amino acids. The CDR3 is CASSKEANYEQYF. The CDR3 DNA is TGCGCCAGCAGCAAGGAGGCAAACTACGAGCAGTACTTC.

This chain links TRBV5-1 with TRBJ2-7, with D maybe TRBD1 (5 bases). Trimming cost V 3 bases and J 7 bases, with 20 bases left between them. Germline CDR1 and CDR2: SGHRS and YFSETQ. The CDR3 is 15 amino acids. As DNA, the CDR3 is TGCGCCAGCAGCTGGGGCCGATCTCAGGGTAGTGAGCAGTACTTC. Protein: CASSWGRSQGSEQYF.

The chain is built from TRBV6-6 and TRBJ1-1, with TRBD1 identical over 11 bases. Germline V gene sequence: CDR1 MNHNY, CDR2 SVGAGI (reference sequence). CDR3 length: 15 amino acids. Unmatched junction bases numbered 4, after V lost 2 bases and J lost 5 bases. The CDR3 loop is CASSYPGTGGTEAFF. The CDR3 DNA sequence: TGTGCCAGCAGTTACCCCGGGACAGGGGGAACTGAAGCTTTCTTT.

J is TRBJ2-5 and V is TRBV27; a weak D match, TRBD2 (5 bases). V gave up 6 bases and J gave up 5 bases, with 13 bases separating them. CDR1 is MNHEY and CDR2 is SMNVEV in the germline V gene (reference sequence). The CDR3 sequence is 13 residues long. CDR3: CASSPPGWETQYF. The CDR3 nucleotides read TGTGCCAGCAGCCCCCCGGGGTGGGAGACCCAGTACTTC.

V usage is TRBV19 and J usage is TRBJ1-5, with 7 positions matching TRBD1. The germline CDR1 and CDR2 sequences are LNHDA and SQIVND (reference sequence). V shed 7 bases and J 8 bases; nucleotides not matched to a gene: 11. This CDR3 has 14 residues. The CDR3 reads CASTKTGTAEPQHF. The DNA for the CDR3 is TGTGCCAGTACAAAAACCGGGACAGCGGAGCCCCAGCATTTT. Filled out from reference TRBV19 and TRBJ1-5, the complete variable domain reads DGGITQSPKYLFRKEGQNVTLSCEQNLNHDAMYWYRQDPGQGLRLIYYSQIVNDFQKGDIAEGYSVSREKKESFPLTVTSAQKNPTAFYLCASTKTGTAEPQHFGDGTRLSIL.

The V and J genes are TRBV2 and TRBJ2-3, with TRBD2 matching 10 bases. The CDR3 has 14 amino acids. Germline CDR1 is SNHLY and CDR2 is FYNNEI. V lost 7 bases, J lost 3 bases, and 4 bases stayed unmatched. The CDR3 is CASNPSGGTDTQYF. CDR3 nucleotides: TGTGCCAGCAACCCTAGCGGGGGAACAGATACGCAGTATTTT.

The chain recombines TRBV18 with TRBJ1-5; 7 bases fit TRBD1. The germline V gene has CDR1 KGHSH and CDR2 LQKENI. After removal of 8 bases from V and 0 bases from J, the junction contained 13 bases not matched to a gene. The CDR3 has 17 residues. CDR3 DNA sequence: TGTGCCAGCCCGACCGCGGACAGGAATTATAGCAATCAGCCCCAGCATTTT. Protein product: CASPTADRNYSNQPQHF.

This clone came up a few times. The V and J genes are TRBV2 and TRBJ1-4, with D maybe TRBD1 (6 bases). This CDR3 spans 16 amino acids. V was clipped by 8 bases and J by 0 bases, with 16 bases between them. In germline, CDR1 is SNHLY, CDR2 FYNNEI. The CDR3 region is CASEGTQGTTNEKLFF. The CDR3 bases are TGTGCCAGCGAGGGGACCCAGGGGACAACTAATGAAAAACTGTTTTTT.

The chain carries TRBV6-5 and TRBJ2-2, with 7 bases matching TRBD1. CDR1 is MNHEY and CDR2 is SVGAGI in the germline V gene. This CDR3 is built from 16 residues. J lost 5 bases, V lost 0 bases, and 6 bases had no gene match. For the CDR3, the DNA is TGTGCCAGCAGTTACTCAGTGACAGGGTTAACCGGGGAGCTGTTTTTT. The encoded protein is CASSYSVTGLTGELFF.